The 16 T cell receptor beta chains below all came from one sample that was sequenced in a study of CD8+CD57+ T cells in acquired aplastic anemia. Genomic DNA provided the template from which TCR beta VDJ and CDR3 profiles were obtained. TCRdb recomputed calls from the reads with MiXCR, one row per CDR3 protein. The sample has approximately 120,000 distinct CDR3 sequences, less than 50% seen once. The authors sequenced patients whose flow cytometry had shown CD8+CD57+ cell expansion. Sequencing was performed on sorted CD4+, CD8+, or CD8+CD57+ T cells (not recorded which) from PBMCs. The receptors originated from a human donor with aplastic anemia.

The chain carries TRBV10-3 and TRBJ2-3, with D possibly being TRBD1 (5 bases). Trimming shortened V by 4 bases and J by 6 bases, and 11 bases separated the two germline ends. CDR3 length: 13 residues. Germline V gene data show CDR1 as ENHRY and CDR2 as SYGVKD. CDR3 loop: CAISGQGGDTQYF. CDR3 DNA: TGTGCCATCAGTGGGCAGGGCGGCGATACGCAGTATTTT.

This clonotype was seen repeatedly, ten times or more. The gene calls are TRBV6-1 and TRBJ1-5; 9 positions match TRBD1. V shed 5 bases, J shed 3 bases, and the junction held 8 bases outside the gene matches. CDR1 MNHNS and CDR2 SASEGT come from the germline V gene. The CDR3 loop spans 16 amino acids. Here the CDR3 reads CASSQEDRGYNQPQHF. CDR3 sequence (DNA): TGTGCCAGCAGTCAAGAGGACAGGGGTTACAATCAGCCCCAGCATTTT.

This clonotype was picked up many times. The rearrangement joins TRBV20-1 to TRBJ1-5; TRBD1 aligns across 11 bases. CDR1 and CDR2 from the germline V gene are DFQATT and SNEGSKA (reference sequence). The CDR3 loop spans 14 amino acids. V shed 4 bases, J shed 6 bases, and the junction held 5 bases outside the gene matches. The CDR3: CSATDRGLGQPQHF. The CDR3 coding sequence is TGCAGTGCTACGGACAGGGGGCTGGGTCAGCCCCAGCATTTT.

This clonotype was counted many times. The V gene is TRBV11-1, the J gene TRBJ2-1, with D possibly TRBD2 on 6 matching bases. This CDR3 region has 16 residues. V was trimmed by 0 bases and J by 7 bases, leaving 16 bases between them. In germline, CDR1 is SGHAT, CDR2 FQDESV (reference sequence). The CDR3 reads CASSLATGGWTNEQFF. Written as DNA, the CDR3 is TGTGCCAGCAGCTTAGCCACCGGGGGTTGGACAAATGAGCAGTTCTTC.

This clonotype was counted at least ten times. The gene calls are TRBV7-7 and TRBJ2-7; no firm D call. CDR3 length: 14 amino acids. The V end lost 0 bases, the J end lost 4 bases, and 10 bases lay between the germline ends. CDR1 SSHAT and CDR2 FNYEAQ come from the germline V gene (reference sequence). The CDR3 nucleotides read TGTGCCAGCAGCTTAGCGAACAAGGATTACGAGCAGTACGTC. It is translated as CASSLANKDYEQYV.

Regarding this clonotype: Compared with germline, one end of the junction differs, possibly owing to a read error. This sequence joins TRBV4-2 and TRBJ2-3; D possibly matches TRBD1 or TRBD2 (5 bases each). Germline CDR1 LGHNA, CDR2 YNFKEQ. CDR3 size: 15 residues. As DNA, the CDR3 is TGTGCCAGCAGCCAAGATGGGACGGGCACAGGTACGCAGTATTTT. This encodes CASSQDGTGTGTQYF.

Notes on this clonotype: A junction end diverges from the germline sequence, so it may reflect a read error. The chain carries TRBV9 and TRBJ2-7; TRBD2 might be the D (6 bases). The germline V gene encodes CDR1 SGDLS and CDR2 YYNGEE. This CDR3 has 16 residues. The CDR3 nucleotides read TGTGCCAGCAGCGTAGATGGGGGGAGGAGAGTATACGGGCAGTACTTT. This gives the protein CASSVDGGRRVYGQYF.

The V gene is TRBV10-1, the J gene TRBJ2-4; 13 nucleotides line up with TRBD2. The DNA end is more similar to TRBJ2-7, so the J call may be wrong. In germline, CDR1 is WNHNN, CDR2 SYGVQD (reference sequence). This CDR3 comprises 13 residues. DNA of the CDR3: TGCGCCAGCAGGACTAGCGGGGGGTACGAGCAGTACTTC. Its translation is CASRTSGGYEQYF.

This clonotype came up many times. The V and J genes are TRBV6-1 and TRBJ2-7; tentatively, D is TRBD1 or TRBD2 (5 bases each). This CDR3 comprises 12 residues. Between the trimmed V and J ends, which lost 4 bases and 6 bases, there was a span of 10 bases. Germline loops: CDR1 MNHNS, CDR2 SASEGT. CDR3 sequence (DNA): TGTGCCAGCAGTGGGGGACCCGGCGAGCAGTACGTC. It translates to CASSGGPGEQYV.

The chain combines TRBV19 with TRBJ2-7; TRBD1 might be the D (7 bases). Germline V gives CDR1 LNHDA, CDR2 SQIVND (reference sequence). The length of the CDR3 is 16 residues. The ends were cut back, 3 bases at V and 5 bases at J, with 20 bases in the middle. Written as DNA, the CDR3 is TGTGCCAGTAGTATCCTATACGACAGGGAGGACAACGAGCAGTACTTC. Translating it yields CASSILYDREDNEQYF.

The chain joins TRBV2 to TRBJ1-6; D may be TRBD1 (5 bases). CDR1 is SNHLY and CDR2 is FYNNEI in the germline V gene. The CDR3 is 13 residues long. The V end lost 3 bases, the J end lost 5 bases, and 5 bases lay between the germline ends. The CDR3: CASSDRDNSPLHF. As DNA, the CDR3 is TGTGCCAGCAGTGACAGGGATAATTCACCCCTCCACTTT.

There are many counts of this clonotype. This chain links TRBV12-3 or TRBV12-4 with TRBJ1-4; D gene unclear. The CDR3 is 12 amino acids. V shed 5 bases and J shed 6 bases, with 7 bases lying between them. Written as DNA, the CDR3 is TGTGCCAGCAGTCGGAGCTATGAAAAACTGTTTTTT. This gives the protein CASSRSYEKLFF.

The J gene is TRBJ2-2, the V gene TRBV10-3, with a weak D call TRBD1 (6 bases). Germline values: CDR1 ENHRY, CDR2 SYGVKD. Between the trimmed V and J ends, which lost 11 bases and 4 bases, there was a span of 20 bases. The length of the CDR3 is 15 residues. The CDR3 here is CAVSGTPRATGELFF. CDR3 DNA sequence: TGTGCCGTCTCCGGGACACCTAGAGCCACCGGGGAGCTGTTTTTT.

Only a few counts were recorded for this clonotype. A much larger clone differs from this one at a single base, so this may be a read error. The chain has TRBV5-8 and TRBJ2-5; 7 bases are a match to TRBD1. The CDR3 is 13 amino acids. Germline values: CDR1 SGHTS, CDR2 YDEGEE. The CDR3 sequence is CASSAPGGEAQYF. CDR3 DNA sequence: TGTGCCAGCAGCGCCCCAGGGGGAGAGGCCCAGTACTTC.

This clonotype was counted ten times or more. CDR3 sequence reads: CASSSTGTADTQYF. In DNA form, the CDR3 reads TGTGCCAGCAGCTCAACAGGGACCGCAGATACGCAGTATTTT. The rearrangement links TRBV7-3 to TRBJ2-3; D possibly corresponds to TRBD1 (6 bases). V lost 4 bases to trimming and J lost 4 bases, with 12 bases between them. Germline CDR1 and CDR2: SGHTA and FQGTGA. This CDR3 region has 14 residues.

This clonotype was seen many times. The V gene is TRBV10-3, the J gene TRBJ1-1, with D unresolved. The V and J ends lost 2 bases and 3 bases respectively, with 16 bases between them. Germline CDR1 and CDR2: ENHRY and SYGVKD. The CDR3 covers 16 residues. This CDR3 is CAISEARSAGYTEAFF. CDR3 nucleotide sequence: TGTGCCATCAGTGAGGCCAGATCGGCGGGTTACACTGAAGCTTTCTTT.